This passage covers 27 T cell receptor beta chains from one sample sequenced in a study of CD8 T cells in Susac syndrome. Random hexamers were used to reverse transcribe the RNA input (about 0.5 to 1 ug). TCRdb fed the immunoSEQ multiplex PCR reads into MiXCR, producing one record per CDR3 protein. The sample consists of 180,000 or so distinct CDR3 sequences, approximately 96% of them appearing once. Sample: CD4+ T cells from PBMCs. These receptors were collected from a human donor in good health.

J is TRBJ1-1 and V is TRBV12-3 or TRBV12-4; 8 bases fit TRBD1. V was pared by 8 bases and J by 1 base, with 9 bases of the junction left unmatched. CDR3 size: 15 residues. The CDR3 region is CASGPYRGKNTEAFF. The CDR3, as DNA: TGTGCCAGCGGACCTTACAGGGGGAAGAACACTGAAGCTTTCTTT.

This rearrangement joins TRBV20-1 to TRBJ2-1; 11 bases fit TRBD1. The ends lost 6 bases at V and 7 bases at J; junction bases unmatched: 11. Germline V CDR1 and CDR2: DFQATT, SNEGSKA (reference sequence). The CDR3 runs to 15 residues. The CDR3 sequence: CSAIPPGQGGNEQFF. The CDR3 DNA sequence: TGCAGTGCGATACCCCCGGGACAGGGGGGTAATGAGCAGTTCTTC.

The chain is built from TRBV12-3 or TRBV12-4 and TRBJ2-1; D call uncertain. Trimming removed 4 bases at V and 2 bases at J, with 12 bases between. The CDR3 spans 15 residues. The CDR3 bases are TGTGCCAGCAGTTCGAGACGAACCGCCTACAATGAGCAGTTCTTC. Translated: CASSSRRTAYNEQFF.

The V and J genes are TRBV9 and TRBJ1-1, with 10 nucleotides matching TRBD1. V shed 5 bases, J shed 8 bases, and the junction held 3 bases outside the gene matches. This CDR3 comprises 12 residues. CDR1 and CDR2 from the germline V gene are SGDLS and YYNGEE. The DNA for the CDR3 is TGTGCCAGCAGGGGGGACAGGGGCGAAGCTTTCTTT. It encodes CASRGDRGEAFF. Looking up the rest from reference TRBV9 and TRBJ1-1 gives the full variable domain: DSGVTQTPKHLITATGQRVTLRCSPRSGDLSVYWYQQSLDQGLQFLIQYYNGEERAKGNILERFSAQQFPDLHSELNLSSLELGDSALYFCASRGDRGEAFFGQGTRLTVV.

The CDR3 reads CASSLSISYEQYF. Here the CDR3 DNA reads TGTGCCAGCAGTTTATCTATCTCCTACGAGCAGTACTTC. V gene TRBV27 combines with J gene TRBJ2-7; D call uncertain. CDR3 length: 13 residues. V dropped 0 bases and J dropped 0 bases, with 3 bases sitting between them. Germline lookup yields CDR1 MNHEY and CDR2 SMNVEV (reference sequence).

This chain links TRBV20-1 with TRBJ2-7; maybe TRBD2 (6 bases). This CDR3 spans 12 amino acids. CDR1 is DFQATT, CDR2 SNEGSKA, per germline (reference sequence). Trimming cost V 3 bases and J 5 bases, with 11 bases left between them. In DNA form, the CDR3 reads TGCAGTGCTAGTCGGGGGTCCAACGAGCAGTACTTC. This sequence encodes CSASRGSNEQYF.

J is TRBJ1-2 and V is TRBV29-1, with D unclear. CDR3 length: 11 residues. Germline CDR1 and CDR2: SQVTM and ANQGSEA. V lost 3 bases to trimming and J lost 7 bases, with 9 bases between them. DNA for the CDR3: TGCAGCGTTGATGACATTTCTGGCTACACCTTC. As protein: CSVDDISGYTF.

J is TRBJ1-4 and V is TRBV29-1, with TRBD1 as a possible D gene (5 bases). CDR1 SQVTM and CDR2 ANQGSEA come from the germline V gene. The V end was cut by 3 bases, the J end by 7 bases, with 12 bases between. The CDR3 is 13 amino acids. The CDR3 protein is CSVEAPGREKLFF. The CDR3 DNA is TGCAGCGTTGAGGCCCCGGGGCGTGAAAAACTGTTTTTT.

The chain links TRBV29-1 to TRBJ1-2; D is perhaps TRBD1 (6 bases). V lost 4 bases and J lost 2, with 14 bases in between. CDR1 and CDR2 from the germline V gene are SQVTM and ANQGSEA. The CDR3 covers 14 residues. DNA for the CDR3: TGCAGCGTTGTAAGATCAGGGGCCAACTATGGCTACACCTTC. Its translation is CSVVRSGANYGYTF.

V gene TRBV30 combines with J gene TRBJ1-1; 9 nucleotides line up with TRBD1. The V and J ends lost 3 bases and 0 bases, in that order; junction bases with no gene match: 2. This CDR3 comprises 14 residues. Germline V gene data show CDR1 as GTSNPN and CDR2 as SVGIG (reference sequence). Here the CDR3 reads CAWRNRGLNTEAFF. CDR3 nucleotides: TGTGCCTGGAGGAACAGGGGGCTGAACACTGAAGCTTTCTTT.

The rearrangement uses TRBV20-1 and TRBJ2-2; 10 positions match TRBD2. This CDR3 is built from 16 residues. Germline V gene sequence: CDR1 DFQATT, CDR2 SNEGSKA (reference sequence). With 6 bases clipped from V and 4 bases from J, the junction kept 11 bases outside the gene matches. The CDR3, as DNA: TGCAGTGCCCAGACAGCGGGGGGGCCTTTCACCGGGGAGCTGTTTTTT. Amino acids: CSAQTAGGPFTGELFF.

The chain combines TRBV15 with TRBJ2-5, with D tentatively TRBD1 or TRBD2 (6 bases each). This CDR3 region has 13 residues. Germline lookup yields CDR1 LNHNV and CDR2 YYDKDF (reference sequence). V dropped 8 bases and J dropped 3 bases, with 13 bases sitting between them. The DNA of the CDR3 is TGTGCCACCCCGGGGGCTAGCAAAGAGACCCAGTACTTC. It specifies CATPGASKETQYF.

The chain has TRBV20-1 and TRBJ2-7; 9 bases agree with TRBD2. This CDR3 has 14 amino acids. Losses at the gene ends were 6 bases for V and 3 bases for J; bases not matched to a gene: 9. The germline CDR1 and CDR2 sequences are DFQATT and SNEGSKA (reference sequence). DNA for the CDR3: TGCAGTGCGTCGGGACTAGCAAAGGACTACGAGCAGTACTTC. Amino acid sequence: CSASGLAKDYEQYF.

This sequence joins TRBV15 and TRBJ2-7; D is tentatively TRBD1 or TRBD2 (5 bases each). The germline V and J ends were trimmed by 8 bases and 2 bases, with 13 bases remaining between them. This CDR3 comprises 13 residues. The V gene's germline CDR1 is LNHNV and CDR2 YYDKDF (reference sequence). The DNA of the CDR3 is TGTGCCACCCAAAGGGACCGCACCTACGAGCAGTACTTC. Encoded protein: CATQRDRTYEQYF.

This rearrangement joins TRBV20-1 to TRBJ1-1; D unresolved. The CDR3 contains 12 residues. Germline CDR1 is DFQATT and CDR2 is SNEGSKA (reference sequence). Trimming left V 3 bases short and J 11 bases short, with 16 bases between. The CDR3 DNA reads TGCAGTGCTAGGATGCCAGGCAGCGGGGCTTTCTTT. This sequence encodes CSARMPGSGAFF.

The chain joins TRBV27 to TRBJ2-1; 7 positions match TRBD2. Per the germline V gene, CDR1 is MNHEY and CDR2 is SMNVEV (reference sequence). Trimming removed 6 bases from V and 1 base from J; junction bases left unmatched: 9. The CDR3 runs 16 residues. This chain's CDR3 is CASSPSSGESYNEQFF. In DNA, the CDR3 is TGTGCCAGCAGCCCCTCCAGCGGGGAGTCCTACAATGAGCAGTTCTTC.

The V call is TRBV15, the J call TRBJ2-5; 8 bases agree with TRBD1. The CDR3 spans 15 residues. The trim removed 2 bases at V and 7 bases at J, leaving 9 bases unmatched. Germline CDR1 reads LNHNV; CDR2 reads YYDKDF (reference sequence). The CDR3 spells CATSRPGTGSRTQYF. CDR3 DNA: TGTGCCACCAGCAGACCCGGGACAGGCAGTAGGACCCAGTACTTC.

This clonotype was picked up a small number of times. The chain is built from TRBV14 and TRBJ1-6; possible D gene TRBD1, 5 bases. In germline, CDR1 is SGHDN, CDR2 FVKESK. The V end lost 3 bases, the J end lost 7 bases, and 7 bases lay between the germline ends. The CDR3 covers 13 residues. The CDR3 reads CASSHGGNSPLHF. For the CDR3, the DNA is TGTGCCAGCAGCCACGGGGGAAATTCACCCCTCCACTTT. Full variable domain (remainder filled in from reference TRBV14 and TRBJ1-6): EAGVTQFPSHSVIEKGQTVTLRCDPISGHDNLYWYRRVMGKEIKFLLHFVKESKQDESGMPNNRFLAERTGGTYSTLKVQPAELEDSGVYFCASSHGGNSPLHFGNGTRLTVT.

This chain uses TRBV20-1 with TRBJ1-5; D remains ambiguous. Trimming cost V 3 bases and J 2 bases, with 8 bases left between them. Germline V gene sequence: CDR1 DFQATT, CDR2 SNEGSKA (reference sequence). The CDR3 sequence is 13 residues long. The CDR3, as DNA: TGCAGTGCTAGCGGGAGGCGCAATCAGCCCCAGCATTTT. Its translation is CSASGRRNQPQHF.

The chain is built from TRBV14 and TRBJ1-2; no reliable D call. Germline V lookup: CDR1 SGHDN, CDR2 FVKESK. This CDR3 is 13 amino acids long. Trimming cost V 0 bases and J 5 bases, with 7 bases left between them. CDR3 nucleotides: TGTGCCAGCAGCCAAGAGGAAGGGTATGGCTACACCTTC. Its protein is CASSQEEGYGYTF. The variable domain in full, completed from reference TRBV14 and TRBJ1-2, reads EAGVTQFPSHSVIEKGQTVTLRCDPISGHDNLYWYRRVMGKEIKFLLHFVKESKQDESGMPNNRFLAERTGGTYSTLKVQPAELEDSGVYFCASSQEEGYGYTFGSGTRLTVV.

The chain carries TRBV9 and TRBJ2-1, with TRBD2 as a possible D gene (6 bases). Germline loops: CDR1 SGDLS, CDR2 YYNGEE. With 4 bases removed from V and 2 bases from J, the gap between germline ends came to 16 bases. This CDR3 contains 16 residues. The CDR3 coding sequence is TGTGCCAGCAGCTCGAGCGGAGCGGGTACCTACAATGAGCAGTTCTTC. Its protein product is CASSSSGAGTYNEQFF.

This chain joins TRBV3-1 and TRBJ2-7; TRBD1 agrees at 7 bases. The CDR3 length is 17 residues. V gave up 4 bases and J gave up 5 bases; unmatched junction bases: 17. In germline, CDR1 is LGHDT, CDR2 YNNKEL (reference sequence). CDR3 DNA: TGTGCCAGCAGCCGGTCAGTGACAGGGCTCAGTTCGGACGAGCAGTACTTC. It yields the protein CASSRSVTGLSSDEQYF.

The CDR3 nucleotides read TGTGCCAGCAGCCAACAACAGGGTCTCTCCTACGAGCAGTACTTC. This gives the protein CASSQQQGLSYEQYF. The genes are TRBV14 and TRBJ2-7, with a possible D match to TRBD1 (6 bases). This CDR3 comprises 15 residues. From germline, CDR1 is SGHDN and CDR2 FVKESK. V was pared by 2 bases and J by 0 bases, with 11 bases between.

The rearrangement uses TRBV4-3 and TRBJ2-5, with D tentatively TRBD2 (6 bases). Trimming removed 0 bases from V and 5 bases from J, with 10 bases in between. The V gene's germline CDR1 is LGHNA and CDR2 YSLEER. The CDR3 is 14 amino acids. In nucleotides, the CDR3 is TGCGCCAGCAGCCAAGATGGAGGAGGGGAGACCCAGTACTTC. Its translation: CASSQDGGGETQYF.

The V and J genes are TRBV20-1 and TRBJ2-2; D ambiguous. Germline-derived CDR1 and CDR2 are DFQATT and SNEGSKA (reference sequence). V lost 1 base and J lost 1, with 7 bases in between. The CDR3 has 14 amino acids. This CDR3 is CSARGLLNTGELFF. The CDR3 DNA reads as TGCAGTGCTAGAGGGCTCCTGAACACCGGGGAGCTGTTTTTT.

The J gene is TRBJ2-5, the V gene TRBV20-1; 11 bases fit TRBD2. The CDR3 has 16 amino acids. The ends lost 5 bases at V and 3 bases at J; junction bases unmatched: 11. Germline V gene lookup returns CDR1 DFQATT and CDR2 SNEGSKA (reference sequence). The CDR3 sequence is CSASTIGLAGEETQYF. The CDR3 region has the DNA TGCAGTGCTTCAACCATCGGACTAGCGGGTGAAGAGACCCAGTACTTC.

V usage is TRBV24-1 and J usage is TRBJ2-7; TRBD2 is a possible D gene (6 bases). The ends were cut back, 4 bases at V and 5 bases at J, with 14 bases in the middle. CDR1 is KGHDR, CDR2 SFDVKD, per germline. CDR3 size: 14 residues. The CDR3 DNA is TGTGCCACCAGTGACCCCCCTCCGGGGGACGAGCAGTACTTC. Protein sequence: CATSDPPPGDEQYF.